The T cell receptor (beta chain) under discussion was sequenced for a study of glioma-infiltrating T cells after dendritic cell vaccination. Findings and caveats of the study: Longer survival after dendritic cell vaccination followed higher pretreatment TIL content.

Germline-derived CDR1 and CDR2 are SGHKS and YYEKEE (reference sequence). The CDR3 spans 14 residues. Trimming removed 10 bases from V and 6 bases from J; junction bases left unmatched: 12. TCRdb keeps only in-frame clones here, not all; method: immunoSEQ multiplex PCR. Among about 73,000 clones listed, roughly 80% were seen once. A note on this clone: Its antigen is currently unknown.

The genes are TRBV5-5 and TRBJ2-1; 8 positions match TRBD2. This sequence originates from a human donor with glioblastoma. The material sequenced was blood, taken before dendritic cell vaccination. The CDR3 region is CAGAGGALTNEQFF. For the CDR3, the DNA is TGTGCCGGTGCCGGGGGGGCCCTCACCAATGAGCAGTTCTTC.